This T cell receptor beta chain was found in a study of cytomegalovirus exposure and HLA in healthy donors. Broader study findings: There were a few CMV-associated chains whose specificity for CMV antigens was confirmed in vitro.

Using immunoSEQ multiplex PCR, the repertoire was profiled, and TCRdb retains in-frame clones only, with some absent. The sample includes some 72,000 clones, less than 96% of them seen just once. Losses at the gene ends were 4 bases for V and 3 bases for J; bases not matched to a gene: 11. The CDR3 runs to 17 residues. The germline V gene encodes CDR1 SGHNT and CDR2 YENEEA. Worth noting for this clone: Its antigen remains unknown.

The sample consisted of PBMCs. This clonotype was obtained from a man in his late teens or twenties in good health and CMV-seropositive. The chain is built from TRBV11-3 and TRBJ2-2; 7 bases line up with TRBD2. The CDR3 nucleotides read TGTGCCAGCAGCTCTGGGGGGGGAAGGGAAGACACCGGGGAGCTGTTTTTT. This codes for CASSSGGGREDTGELFF.